The rows below give T cell receptor beta chains drawn from one sample of a study of long-term antiretroviral therapy in people with HIV. The table came from immunoSEQ multiplex PCR; TCRdb's copy has only in-frame clones and leaves some out. This sample carries roughly 17,000 clones, approximately 85% of them seen once, and the ten largest clones take 7.5% to 9%. This material consisted of unsorted PBMCs, taken at the start of antiretroviral therapy. The receptors here all came from a man aged 30-40 years with HIV. CDR3s include the opening cysteine and the closing phenylalanine or tryptophan. Each record gives: V gene, D gene, J gene, clone size, CDR3 DNA, CDR3 protein. A D gene is named only where the DNA matches it firmly. The listing skips clone size in some rows; elsewhere it reads once, few, many or a size class.

TRBV9,TRBD1,TRBJ2-7,NA,TGTGCCAGCAGCGCCGAACCGGGACAGAACTACGAGCAGTACTTC,CASSAEPGQNYEQYF
TRBV7-9,TRBD1,TRBJ1-5,NA,TGTGCCAGCAGCTTAACAGGGGGCAACCAGCCCCAGCATTTT,CASSLTGGNQPQHF
TRBV29-1,NA,TRBJ2-7,NA,TGCAGCGTTGCCCACGGAAGCTCCTACGAGCAGTACTTC,CSVAHGSSYEQYF
TRBV4-1,NA,TRBJ1-2,NA,TGCGCCAGCAGCCAAGATCTCGGGGGGCGCCGGGACTATGGCTACACCTTC,CASSQDLGGRRDYGYTF
TRBV10-3,TRBD2,TRBJ2-4,NA,TGTGCCATCAGTCCAGCGGGGGAGAAAAACATTCAGTACTTC,CAISPAGEKNIQYF
TRBV19,NA,TRBJ1-2,NA,TGTGCCAGTAGTAGTGTATCCAACAGACCATATGGCTACACCTTC,CASSSVSNRPYGYTF
TRBV7-9,TRBD1,TRBJ1-2,medium-sized,TGTGCCAGCAGCCTTCTAGTCCCGACAGGGGAGAGGGACTATGGCTACACCTTC,CASSLLVPTGERDYGYTF
TRBV5-6,TRBD2,TRBJ2-5,NA,TGTGCCAGCAGCTTGGATCTAGCGGGGGGTCTGGGAGAGACCCAGTACTTC,CASSLDLAGGLGETQYF
TRBV30,TRBD1,TRBJ2-3,NA,TGTGCCTGGGGACGCGCAGGGGGCCCCACAGATACGCAGTATTTT,CAWGRAGGPTDTQYF
TRBV28,TRBD1,TRBJ1-1,NA,TGTGCCAGCAGGTCAGGGGGAACGAACACTGAAGCTTTCTTT,CASRSGGTNTEAFF
TRBV2,TRBD1,TRBJ2-3,NA,TGTGCCAGCAGTAACACAGGGGGCGCGAGCACAGATACGCAGTATTTT,CASSNTGGASTDTQYF
TRBV7-9,NA,TRBJ2-1,NA,TGTGCCAGCAGCTTCTTGCAACGGGGCAATGAGCAGTTCTTC,CASSFLQRGNEQFF
TRBV5-1,NA,TRBJ2-6,NA,TGCGCCAGCAGCTTGGATGGATCCTCTGGGGCCAACGTCCTGACTTTC,CASSLDGSSGANVLTF
TRBV28,NA,TRBJ1-5,NA,TGTGCCAGCCTCTATTCCGGGGGCCTTAATCAGCCCCAGCATTTT,CASLYSGGLNQPQHF
TRBV5-1,TRBD2,TRBJ2-1,NA,TGCGCCAGCAGCTTGGTGCGGGGGGAGGATGAGCAGTTCTTC,CASSLVRGEDEQFF
TRBV6-1,NA,TRBJ2-7,NA,TGTGCCAGCAGTTGGGCCTACGAGCAGTACTTC,CASSWAYEQYF
TRBV28,NA,TRBJ1-6,NA,TGTGCCAGCATTGCCGGGACTATTTCACCCCTCCACTTT,CASIAGTISPLHF
TRBV5-4,TRBD1,TRBJ2-5,NA,TGTGCCAGCGGTCCGGGACAGGCAAAGGAGACCCAGTACTTC,CASGPGQAKETQYF
TRBV25-1,NA,TRBJ1-2,NA,TGTGCCAGCAGTGAATTCCTCGGGGGAGGGATGGGCTACACCTTC,CASSEFLGGGMGYTF
TRBV4-3,NA,TRBJ2-1,NA,TGCGCCAGCAGCCAAGATCTTTACCTTCAAACTTACAATGAGCAGTTCTTC,CASSQDLYLQTYNEQFF
TRBV5-1,TRBD1,TRBJ2-7,NA,TGCGCCAGCAGCTACGGCGACGGGACAGGGCAGTACTTC,CASSYGDGTGQYF
TRBV6-4,NA,TRBJ1-5,NA,TGTGCCAGCAGTGACCCCCATCAGCCCCAGCATTTT,CASSDPHQPQHF
TRBV9,NA,TRBJ2-3,NA,TGTGCCAGCAGTCCTATGGAAGAAAATACGCAGTATTTT,CASSPMEENTQYF
TRBV6-4,NA,TRBJ1-6,NA,TGTGCCAGCAGCCCGGGAGGCTTGTCACCCCTCCACTTT,CASSPGGLSPLHF
TRBV15,NA,TRBJ1-1,NA,TGTGCCACCAGCACAGGGGTTATGAACACTGAAGCTTTCTTT,CATSTGVMNTEAFF
TRBV12-5,NA,TRBJ2-7,NA,TGTGCTAGTGGTTTCAGGGGGAGGAGGAGACAGGGACCCACCGAGCAGTACTTC,CASGFRGRRRQGPTEQYF
TRBV4-1,NA,TRBJ1-3,NA,TGCGCCAGCAGCCAAGATCAATGGTTCTCTGGAAACACCATATATTTT,CASSQDQWFSGNTIYF
TRBV6-5,TRBD2,TRBJ2-2,NA,TGTGCCAGCAGACTAGCGACTTTTGGGTCCGGGGAGCTGTTTTTT,CASRLATFGSGELFF
TRBV11-3,NA,TRBJ1-1,NA,TGTGCCAGCAGCTTAGATGGAAACACTGAAGCTTTCTTT,CASSLDGNTEAFF